These 22 T cell receptor beta chains came from one sample sequenced in a study of early T cells in non-severe SARS-CoV-2 infection. TCRdb re-derived calls from the 5' RACE reads in MiXCR, one entry per CDR3 protein. This table has approximately 70,000 distinct CDR3 sequences, 12% appearing once. Input material: whole blood. These receptors were taken from an adult who was a healthcare worker with PCR-confirmed SARS-CoV-2 infection or an uninfected control (not recorded which).

This clonotype was seen a few times. The V call is TRBV19, the J call TRBJ2-7, with D perhaps TRBD1 (5 bases). The germline gives CDR1 LNHDA, CDR2 SQIVND (reference sequence). The CDR3 sequence is 16 residues long. Trimming cost V 3 bases and J 3 bases, with 18 bases left between them. In DNA, the CDR3 is TGTGCCAGTAGTATTGGTTCAGGGTTATCTTTCTACGAGCAGTACTTC. It encodes CASSIGSGLSFYEQYF.

This clonotype was seen a handful of times. The chain combines TRBV7-2 with TRBJ1-2, with 9 bases aligning to TRBD1. The CDR3 extends over 15 amino acids. The germline gives CDR1 SGHTA, CDR2 FQGNSA. The V gene end was trimmed by 0 bases and the J gene end by 4 bases; junction bases not matched to a gene: 3. CDR3 DNA sequence: TGTGCCAGCAGCTTAGCGGGGACAGGGATCTATGGCTACACCTTC. Amino acid sequence: CASSLAGTGIYGYTF. Together with reference TRBV7-2 and TRBJ1-2, the CDR3 gives the full variable domain: GAGVSQSPSNKVTEKGKDVELRCDPISGHTALYWYRQSLGQGLEFLIYFQGNSAPDKSGLPSDRFSAERTGGSVSTLTIQRTQQEDSAVYLCASSLAGTGIYGYTFGSGTRLTVV.

Remarks on this clonotype: Possible read error: a much larger clone is one base away. The V gene is TRBV15, the J gene TRBJ1-1; no clear D. V was pared by 5 bases and J by 1 base, with 8 bases between. Per the germline V gene, CDR1 is LNHNV and CDR2 is YYDKDF (reference sequence). The CDR3 has 13 amino acids. Written as DNA, the CDR3 is TGTGCCACCAGCTTCGCACAGAACACTGAAGCTTTCTTT. As protein: CATSFAQNTEAFF.

This clonotype occurred many times. The CDR3 is CASSSGLATTGGVRREYF. Here the CDR3 DNA reads TGTGCCAGCAGCTCGGGACTAGCCACAACGGGGGGGGTTCGGCGAGAGTATTTT. V gene TRBV7-8 combines with J gene TRBJ2-3; 9 nucleotides agree with TRBD2. CDR1 SGHVS and CDR2 FQNEAQ come from the germline V gene. The CDR3 consists of 18 residues. Germline trimming cut 4 bases from V and 13 bases from J; bases unmatched to any gene: 24. Full variable domain (missing parts from reference TRBV7-8 and TRBJ2-3): GAGVSQSPRYKVAKRGQDVALRCDPISGHVSLFWYQQALGQGPEFLTYFQNEAQLDKSGLPSDRFFAERPEGSVSTLKIQRTQQEDSAVYLCASSSGLATTGGVRREYFGPGTRLTVL.

This clonotype was counted between two and nine times. The chain recombines TRBV15 with TRBJ1-6, with D uncertain. CDR3 length: 13 amino acids. Between the trimmed V and J ends, which lost 9 bases and 12 bases, there was a span of 18 bases. CDR1 LNHNV and CDR2 YYDKDF come from the germline V gene (reference sequence). The CDR3 sequence: CATKLQETEPLHF. CDR3 DNA: TGTGCCACAAAGCTGCAGGAAACCGAACCCCTCCACTTT.

This clonotype was seen many times. The chain couples TRBV12-3 or TRBV12-4 to TRBJ1-1, with D unclear. V was shortened by 6 bases and J by 2 bases, with 10 bases between the two germline ends. The CDR3 loop spans 13 amino acids. The CDR3 DNA follows: TGTGCCAGCAGCCACGACACTAACACTGAAGCTTTCTTT. It translates to CASSHDTNTEAFF.

The chain carries TRBV7-9 and TRBJ1-6; TRBD1 agrees at 7 bases. With V trimmed by 0 bases and J by 10 bases, 9 bases remained unmatched. In germline, CDR1 is SEHNR, CDR2 FQNEAQ (reference sequence). This CDR3 is built from 16 residues. The CDR3 region has the DNA TGTGCCAGCAGCTTAGCGCCCCACAGGGGTGGCTCACCCCTCCACTTT. It translates to CASSLAPHRGGSPLHF.

This clonotype appeared a few times. The rearrangement links TRBV5-1 to TRBJ2-5; TRBD2 matches at 8 bases. This CDR3 is 13 amino acids long. CDR1 and CDR2 (germline): SGHRS, YFSETQ. The V segment lost 3 bases and the J segment 4 bases; nucleotides outside the gene matches: 2. The CDR3 bases are TGCGCCAGCAGCTCGGGACTAGGAGAGACCCAGTACTTC. This translates into CASSSGLGETQYF.

In its sample, this clonotype was seen a few times. The chain uses TRBV20-1 and TRBJ2-1; tentatively, D is TRBD2 (5 bases). This CDR3 is 13 amino acids long. Germline V CDR1 and CDR2: DFQATT, SNEGSKA (reference sequence). V was shortened by 3 bases and J by 9 bases, with 15 bases between the two germline ends. CDR3: CSASFTSRGEQFF. CDR3 nucleotides: TGCAGTGCTAGTTTTACTAGTCGTGGTGAGCAGTTCTTC.

A word on this clonotype: One base away lies a much larger clone, so this may be a sequencing read error. The chain couples TRBV5-1 to TRBJ1-1; D is possibly TRBD1 (5 bases). The CDR3 runs to 15 residues. The germline CDR1 and CDR2 sequences are SGHRS and YFSETQ. Trimming removed 0 bases from V and 0 bases from J, with 9 bases in between. The CDR3 is CASSLARGMNTEAFF. The CDR3 DNA sequence: TGCGCCAGCAGCTTGGCGCGGGGCATGAACACTGAAGCTTTCTTT.

This clonotype has only a few counts. The chain employs TRBV28 and TRBJ1-2; no definite D call. The CDR3 totals 11 residues. Germline CDR1 is MDHEN and CDR2 is SYDVKM. V lost 4 bases and J lost 8, with 8 bases in between. CDR3 sequence: CASSSSYGYTF. DNA for the CDR3: TGTGCCAGCAGTTCTAGCTACGGCTACACCTTC.

A few counts support this clonotype. This chain connects TRBV15 to TRBJ2-3; TRBD2 matches at 10 bases. The CDR3 contains 17 residues. V shed 1 base, J shed 1 base, and the junction held 5 bases outside the gene matches. Germline CDR1 LNHNV, CDR2 YYDKDF (reference sequence). The CDR3, as DNA: TGTGCCACCAGCAGAGTAGGAACTAGCGGGGGCACAGATACGCAGTATTTT. Amino acids: CATSRVGTSGGTDTQYF.

This clonotype has at least ten counts. The chain is built from TRBV18 and TRBJ2-2; TRBD1 aligns across 7 bases. This CDR3 has 13 residues. V dropped 3 bases and J dropped 7; count of bases not matched to a gene: 2. Germline V gives CDR1 KGHSH, CDR2 LQKENI. CDR3 protein: CASSPTGNGELFF. The CDR3 DNA reads as TGTGCCAGCTCACCGACAGGGAACGGGGAGCTGTTTTTT.

This clonotype has a count of ten or more. The V gene is TRBV12-3 or TRBV12-4, the J gene TRBJ1-2; D not certain. The CDR3 spans 13 residues. The germline V and J ends were trimmed by 4 bases and 4 bases, with 10 bases remaining between them. The chain's CDR3 is CASSSGVSYGYTF. CDR3 in DNA: TGTGCCAGCAGTTCTGGGGTATCCTATGGCTACACCTTC.

This clonotype was counted between two and nine times. J is TRBJ2-1 and V is TRBV9, with D perhaps being TRBD1 or TRBD2 (5 bases each). The CDR3 sequence is 12 residues long. CDR1 and CDR2 (germline): SGDLS, YYNGEE. V lost 4 bases and J 10 bases, leaving 12 bases between the germline ends. Here the CDR3 reads CASSLPGTEQFF. CDR3 nucleotide sequence: TGTGCCAGCAGCCTGCCGGGGACCGAGCAGTTCTTC. Drawing the rest from reference TRBV9 and TRBJ2-1, the complete variable domain is DSGVTQTPKHLITATGQRVTLRCSPRSGDLSVYWYQQSLDQGLQFLIQYYNGEERAKGNILERFSAQQFPDLHSELNLSSLELGDSALYFCASSLPGTEQFFGPGTRLTVL.

This clonotype was picked up a small number of times. The genes are TRBV7-9 and TRBJ2-7, with 7 bases identical to TRBD1. Germline CDR1 is SEHNR and CDR2 is FQNEAQ (reference sequence). The trim removed 4 bases at V and 6 bases at J, leaving 15 bases unmatched. The CDR3 runs 16 residues. CDR3 sequence: CASSSGDRARVSEQYF. DNA of the CDR3: TGTGCCAGCAGCTCAGGAGACAGGGCAAGAGTAAGCGAGCAGTACTTC.

The chain links TRBV29-1 to TRBJ2-1, with 9 bases identical to TRBD1. Germline V gene sequence: CDR1 SQVTM, CDR2 ANQGSEA. The length of the CDR3 is 13 residues. With 5 bases clipped from V and 9 bases from J, the junction kept 8 bases outside the gene matches. CDR3 in amino acids: CSVLREQGAEQFF. CDR3 nucleotide sequence: TGCAGCGTTCTTCGTGAACAGGGGGCTGAGCAGTTCTTC.

This clonotype was detected a few times. The chain couples TRBV3-1 to TRBJ1-1; D is ambiguous. V lost 1 base and J lost 4, with 7 bases in between. The CDR3 is made up of 13 amino acids. Germline V CDR1 and CDR2: LGHDT, YNNKEL (reference sequence). The chain's CDR3 is CASSQAGITEAFF. CDR3 DNA: TGTGCCAGCAGCCAAGCTGGTATCACTGAAGCTTTCTTT.

The chain joins TRBV20-1 to TRBJ2-3; D possibly corresponds to TRBD2 (7 bases). The CDR3 spans 17 residues. CDR1 and CDR2 (germline): DFQATT, SNEGSKA (reference sequence). The V end lost 2 bases, the J end lost 10 bases, and 28 bases lay between the germline ends. CDR3 region: CSARHTWFGLVEGAQYF. The DNA of the CDR3 is TGCAGTGCTAGACATACGTGGTTTGGACTAGTTGAGGGGGCGCAGTATTTT.

As for this clonotype: It may be a read error: a sequence one base away is much more abundant. The V and J genes are TRBV6-5 and TRBJ2-7; D may be TRBD1 (6 bases). CDR3 size: 14 residues. Germline CDR1 and CDR2: MNHEY and SVGAGI. CDR3 sequence: CVSSRTGSSYEQYF. The CDR3 DNA is TGTGTCAGCAGTAGAACAGGGTCCTCCTACGAGCAGTACTTC.

The chain employs TRBV5-4 and TRBJ1-2, with 8 bases lining up with TRBD1. CDR3 length: 15 residues. Trimming removed 4 bases from V and 4 bases from J; junction bases left unmatched: 9. Per the germline V gene, CDR1 is SGHNT and CDR2 is YYREEE (reference sequence). CDR3 loop: CASSAGADRGYGYTF. In nucleotides, the CDR3 is TGTGCCAGCAGCGCGGGGGCCGACAGGGGCTATGGCTACACCTTC.

Concerning this clonotype: A read error may produce the germline difference seen at one junction end. V is TRBV15 and J is TRBJ2-7; D is undetermined. Germline CDR1 reads LNHNV; CDR2 reads YYDKDF (reference sequence). The CDR3 runs 14 residues. The CDR3 protein is CVTSRDRLPREQYF. CDR3 in DNA: TGTGTCACCAGCAGAGATCGGCTCCCCCGCGAGCAGTACTTC.